One TCR beta chain is described in this entry. Germline V CDR1 and CDR2: SGHRS, YFSETQ. This CDR3 comprises 16 residues. V was clipped by 6 bases and J by 0 bases, with 18 bases between them. Sequencing was performed with immunoSEQ multiplex PCR; in TCRdb, only in-frame clones are kept and a portion is missing. Here the sample spans roughly 95,000 clones, roughly 92% being singletons. The data derive from a study of control samples from healthy donors and cancer patients. The rearrangement joins TRBV5-1 to TRBJ1-1; D gene ambiguous. The sequence was collected from a woman aged 25 to 39 in good health. The specimen sequenced was blood. The CDR3 loop is CASTASAGFMNTEAFF. The CDR3 nucleotides read TGCGCCAGCACCGCATCGGCGGGGTTTATGAACACTGAAGCTTTCTTT.